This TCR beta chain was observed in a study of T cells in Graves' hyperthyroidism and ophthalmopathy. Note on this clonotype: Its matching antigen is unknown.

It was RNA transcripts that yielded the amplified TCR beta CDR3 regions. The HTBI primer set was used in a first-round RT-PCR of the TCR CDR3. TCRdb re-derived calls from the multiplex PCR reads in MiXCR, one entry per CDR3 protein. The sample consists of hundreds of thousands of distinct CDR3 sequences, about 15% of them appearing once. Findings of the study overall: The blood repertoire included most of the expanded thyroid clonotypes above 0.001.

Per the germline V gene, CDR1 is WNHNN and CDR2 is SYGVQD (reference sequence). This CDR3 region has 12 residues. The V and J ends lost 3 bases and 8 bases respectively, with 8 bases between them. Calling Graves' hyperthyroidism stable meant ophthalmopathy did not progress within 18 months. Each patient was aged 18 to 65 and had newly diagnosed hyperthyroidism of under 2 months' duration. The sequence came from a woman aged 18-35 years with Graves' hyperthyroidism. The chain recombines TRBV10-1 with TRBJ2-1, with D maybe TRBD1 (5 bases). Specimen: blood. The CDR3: CASSDRVYEQFF. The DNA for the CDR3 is TGCGCCAGCAGTGACAGGGTCTATGAGCAGTTCTTC.